Many counts were recorded for the clone carrying this T cell receptor (beta chain). The sample originates from a study of blood T cells in healthy people across ages. Aged about 6 to 90, donors were systemically healthy Caucasians from Russia. The authors ran a second PCR of about 6 to 11 cycles using a sample-barcoded 5' primer and a J-beta primer mix. Using its own MiXCR run on the 5' RACE reads, TCRdb lists one record per CDR3 protein. The table has about 1.7 million distinct CDR3 sequences, 25% to 30% seen once; the top ten hold approximately 7.7%. The specimen was blood. This TCR was recovered from a woman in her twenties or thirties in good health.

The CDR3 loop reads CASSPAGGLRETQYF. The CDR3 coding sequence is TGTGCCAGCAGCCCAGCGGGGGGGCTAAGGGAGACCCAGTACTTC. The chain employs TRBV7-3 and TRBJ2-5; TRBD2 agrees at 10 bases. Germline loops: CDR1 SGHTA, CDR2 FQGTGA. V dropped 5 bases and J dropped 5; count of bases not matched to a gene: 8. The CDR3 is 15 residues long.